Below, 29 T cell receptor beta chains from the same sample are listed, as sequenced in a study of cytomegalovirus exposure and HLA in healthy donors. The study ran its PCR with 60 Vbeta and 13 Jbeta primers. Data came from immunoSEQ multiplex PCR; TCRdb stores just in-frame clones and leaves some out. The sample includes 250,000 to 350,000 clones, 86% of them seen just once. Sequencing was performed on PBMCs. These receptor sequences come from a man aged 35 to 55 in good health and CMV-seropositive.

V and J are TRBV5-4 and TRBJ1-1; TRBD1 matches 12 bases. V lost 0 bases and J lost 1; bases outside the gene matches: 7. The length of the CDR3 is 18 residues. From germline, CDR1 is SGHNT and CDR2 YYREEE (reference sequence). CDR3 sequence: CASSLGSGTGGQNTEAFF. The CDR3 nucleotides read TGTGCCAGCAGCTTGGGGAGCGGGACAGGGGGCCAGAACACTGAAGCTTTCTTT.

The chain couples TRBV5-1 to TRBJ2-5; TRBD2 is a possible D gene (6 bases). Germline V gives CDR1 SGHRS, CDR2 YFSETQ. V shed 3 bases and J shed 7 bases, with 16 bases lying between them. There are 14 residues in the CDR3. The CDR3 coding sequence is TGCGCCAGCAGCTATGGCTCGGGGGAAGGGACCCAGTACTTC. Translating it yields CASSYGSGEGTQYF.

The chain links TRBV2 to TRBJ2-7; 10 bases map to TRBD2. J was trimmed by 4 bases and V by 6 bases; bases with no gene match: 9. The CDR3 extends over 15 amino acids. Germline loops: CDR1 SNHLY, CDR2 FYNNEI. The CDR3 DNA sequence: TGTGCCAGCAGCCCCCCCCTAGCGGGAGCTTACGAGCAGTACTTC. The encoded protein is CASSPPLAGAYEQYF.

This sequence joins TRBV19 and TRBJ2-2, with 7 bases fitting TRBD2. J was trimmed by 6 bases and V by 4 bases; bases with no gene match: 2. Germline values: CDR1 LNHDA, CDR2 SQIVND (reference sequence). The CDR3 is made up of 13 amino acids. The CDR3 DNA is TGTGCCAGTAGTAAGGCGGGAGCCGGGGAGCTGTTTTTT. It specifies CASSKAGAGELFF.

J is TRBJ2-7 and V is TRBV7-2; 7 nucleotides match TRBD1. Trimming cost V 5 bases and J 0 bases; bases outside gene matches: 13. Germline V gives CDR1 SGHTA, CDR2 FQGNSA. The CDR3 is 17 amino acids. The CDR3 sequence: CASSRRSGQAASYEQYF. CDR3 sequence (DNA): TGTGCCAGCAGCCGCCGCTCCGGACAGGCTGCCTCCTACGAGCAGTACTTC.

This clone occurred once. The V call is TRBV6-6, the J call TRBJ2-4; 9 positions agree with TRBD2. This CDR3 contains 14 residues. From germline, CDR1 is MNHNY and CDR2 SVGAGI (reference sequence). The J segment lost 3 bases and the V segment lost 7 bases, leaving 4 bases of the junction unmatched. The CDR3 region is CASTQREDKNIQYF. As DNA, the CDR3 is TGTGCCAGCACTCAGCGGGAGGACAAAAACATTCAGTACTTC.

The chain joins TRBV5-1 to TRBJ1-1; possibly TRBD1 for D (6 bases). Germline V gene sequence: CDR1 SGHRS, CDR2 YFSETQ. There are 17 residues in the CDR3. Trimming shortened V by 0 bases and J by 1 base, and 16 bases separated the two germline ends. The DNA for the CDR3 is TGCGCCAGCAGCTTGGAGCCACAGGGATCTGAGAACACTGAAGCTTTCTTT. The encoded protein is CASSLEPQGSENTEAFF.

The V and J genes are TRBV7-9 and TRBJ2-7, with 7 bases aligning to TRBD1. This CDR3 has 16 residues. CDR1 and CDR2 (germline): SEHNR, FQNEAQ (reference sequence). V was clipped by 0 bases and J by 2 bases; unmatched bases: 7. CDR3 residues: CASSLAPATGTYEQYF. The CDR3, as DNA: TGTGCCAGCAGCTTAGCGCCGGCGACAGGGACCTACGAGCAGTACTTC.

This sequence joins TRBV28 and TRBJ1-2; 8 bases line up with TRBD1. The V and J ends lost 6 bases and 4 bases, in that order; junction bases with no gene match: 16. CDR1 is MDHEN and CDR2 is SYDVKM in the germline V gene. This CDR3 region has 17 residues. The CDR3, as DNA: TGTGCCAGCAGGGCTGCCCCCGGGACAGGAACCCTCTATGGCTACACCTTC. This sequence encodes CASRAAPGTGTLYGYTF.

This clone was recorded a few times. The chain carries TRBV6-1 and TRBJ1-1, with D hard to call. This CDR3 region has 12 residues. The germline V gene encodes CDR1 MNHNS and CDR2 SASEGT. The germline V and J ends were trimmed by 5 bases and 5 bases, with 9 bases remaining between them. CDR3 region: CASSPPGTEAFF. DNA of the CDR3: TGTGCCAGCAGTCCCCCCGGGACTGAAGCTTTCTTT.

The chain couples TRBV4-1 to TRBJ2-5; 7 bases match TRBD2. This CDR3 contains 16 residues. V dropped 4 bases and J dropped 2; count of bases not matched to a gene: 10. Germline-derived CDR1 and CDR2 are MGHRA and YSYEKL. CDR3 nucleotide sequence: TGCGCCAGCAGCCTTCAACATAGCGGGCCTCAAGAGACCCAGTACTTC. It specifies CASSLQHSGPQETQYF.

This chain links TRBV7-3 with TRBJ2-3; 8 nucleotides align to TRBD2. The CDR3 has 16 residues. The germline V gene encodes CDR1 SGHTA and CDR2 FQGTGA. The V segment lost 4 bases and the J segment 3 bases; nucleotides outside the gene matches: 9. Here the CDR3 reads CASSSLAAPRTDTQYF. The CDR3 DNA is TGTGCCAGCAGCTCACTAGCGGCACCCCGGACAGATACGCAGTATTTT.

The chain is built from TRBV2 and TRBJ2-5; the D is unclear. Gene TRBJ2-7 matches the end of the DNA better, so the J call may be wrong. Germline V gene data show CDR1 as SNHLY and CDR2 as FYNNEI. CDR3 length: 14 amino acids. CDR3 region: CASSVATGAYEQYF. The CDR3 region has the DNA TGTGCCAGCAGTGTAGCTACTGGTGCCTACGAGCAGTACTTC.

This chain links TRBV30 with TRBJ1-1; weak D call: TRBD1 (5 bases). The CDR3 consists of 11 residues. V lost 1 base and J lost 8, with 8 bases in between. The germline V gene encodes CDR1 GTSNPN and CDR2 SVGIG (reference sequence). The CDR3 sequence: CAWSAAGEAFF. As DNA, the CDR3 is TGTGCCTGGAGTGCGGCAGGGGAAGCTTTCTTT.

The V and J genes are TRBV7-9 and TRBJ2-3; 15 nucleotides line up with TRBD2. The germline V gene encodes CDR1 SEHNR and CDR2 FQNEAQ (reference sequence). V was pared by 5 bases and J by 2 bases, with 5 bases of the junction left unmatched. The CDR3 has 17 amino acids. The CDR3 sequence: CASSPGLAGGNTDTQYF. The CDR3 DNA sequence: TGTGCCAGCAGCCCGGGACTAGCGGGAGGAAACACAGATACGCAGTATTTT.

The V and J genes are TRBV4-3 and TRBJ2-7; 9 bases align to TRBD2. The CDR3 length is 15 residues. The V and J ends lost 7 bases and 2 bases, in that order; junction bases with no gene match: 9. Looked up from germline, CDR1 is LGHNA and CDR2 is YSLEER. The chain's CDR3 is CASTPGLAGTYEQYF. The CDR3 DNA follows: TGCGCCAGCACCCCGGGGCTAGCGGGAACCTACGAGCAGTACTTC.

A note on this clone: Other DNA sequences in this specimen translate into the identical CDR3. V is TRBV5-1 and J is TRBJ1-1; 8 nucleotides agree with TRBD1. The ends lost 2 bases at V and 1 base at J; junction bases unmatched: 7. The CDR3 sequence is 16 residues long. CDR1 is SGHRS, CDR2 YFSETQ, per germline. The CDR3 spells CASSLLPTGENTEAFF. CDR3 nucleotide sequence: TGCGCCAGCAGCTTACTCCCGACAGGGGAGAACACTGAAGCTTTCTTT. The whole variable domain, filled in from reference TRBV5-1 and TRBJ1-1, reads KAGVTQTPRYLIKTRGQQVTLSCSPISGHRSVSWYQQTPGQGLQFLFEYFSETQRNKGNFPGRFSGRQFSNSRSEMNVSTLELGDSALYLCASSLLPTGENTEAFFGQGTRLTVV.

The chain is built from TRBV30 and TRBJ2-5, with 7 bases fitting TRBD1. Trimming at V came to 2 bases and at J to 2 bases, leaving 5 bases not matched to a gene. CDR1 GTSNPN and CDR2 SVGIG come from the germline V gene (reference sequence). The CDR3 contains 14 residues. CDR3: CAWSTGQRQETQYF. Here the CDR3 DNA reads TGTGCCTGGAGTACGGGACAGAGACAAGAGACCCAGTACTTC.

CDR3 nucleotides: TGTGCCAGCAGAGTTCCGGGACAGCTTTCTGGAAACACCATATATTTT. Residues: CASRVPGQLSGNTIYF. The chain uses TRBV7-2 and TRBJ1-3; the match to TRBD1 covers 7 bases. CDR1 is SGHTA and CDR2 is FQGNSA in the germline V gene. CDR3 length: 16 residues. After removal of 6 bases from V and 1 base from J, the junction contained 9 bases not matched to a gene.

This chain joins TRBV2 and TRBJ2-3; weak D call: TRBD2 (5 bases). The CDR3 sequence is 15 residues long. The ends were cut back, 6 bases at V and 0 bases at J, with 13 bases in the middle. CDR1 and CDR2 from the germline V gene are SNHLY and FYNNEI. Here the CDR3 DNA reads TGTGCCAGCAGCGGGGAGAGGGTGAGCACAGATACGCAGTATTTT. It translates to CASSGERVSTDTQYF.

Here the CDR3 DNA reads TGCGCCAGCAGCTTACAGGGGTTTCCCTACGAGCAGTACTTC. It codes for CASSLQGFPYEQYF. The genes are TRBV5-1 and TRBJ2-7; TRBD1 agrees at 7 bases. Germline CDR1 and CDR2: SGHRS and YFSETQ. V trimming: 2 bases; J trimming: 2 bases; junction bases outside the gene matches: 4. The CDR3 has 14 residues.

The J gene is TRBJ2-7, the V gene TRBV27, with D perhaps matching TRBD1 (5 bases). In germline, CDR1 is MNHEY, CDR2 SMNVEV (reference sequence). CDR3 length: 15 amino acids. V lost 1 base and J 0 bases, leaving 10 bases between the germline ends. The CDR3 protein is CASSLWGSTSYEQYF. CDR3 in DNA: TGTGCCAGCAGTTTATGGGGCAGTACCTCCTACGAGCAGTACTTC.

V and J are TRBV27 and TRBJ2-7; the match to TRBD1 covers 7 bases. Looked up from germline, CDR1 is MNHEY and CDR2 is SMNVEV (reference sequence). V lost 4 bases and J lost 9; bases outside the gene matches: 9. The CDR3 contains 13 residues. This CDR3 is CASSSLRRQGQYF. The CDR3 region has the DNA TGTGCCAGCAGTTCCCTCCGACGACAGGGGCAGTACTTC.

There are a few counts of this clone. The V call is TRBV2, the J call TRBJ1-5; unclear D gene. V shed 1 base and J shed 5 bases, with 9 bases lying between them. The CDR3 is made up of 14 amino acids. From germline, CDR1 is SNHLY and CDR2 FYNNEI. CDR3 in amino acids: CASSEEEGYQPQHF. DNA of the CDR3: TGTGCCAGCAGTGAAGAAGAGGGCTATCAGCCCCAGCATTTT. Looking up the rest from reference TRBV2 and TRBJ1-5 gives the full variable domain: EPEVTQTPSHQVTQMGQEVILRCVPISNHLYFYWYRQILGQKVEFLVSFYNNEISEKSEIFDDQFSVERPDGSNFTLKIRSTKLEDSAMYFCASSEEEGYQPQHFGDGTRLSIL.

The chain is built from TRBV5-8 and TRBJ2-2; TRBD1 matches 10 bases. Germline V lookup: CDR1 SGHTS, CDR2 YDEGEE. This CDR3 spans 16 amino acids. The junction had 7 bases not matched to a gene; V was cut back by 3 bases and J by 5 bases. CDR3 nucleotide sequence: TGTGCCAGCAGCTCCCCGGGACAGGGGCAAACCGGGGAGCTGTTTTTT. This codes for CASSSPGQGQTGELFF.

The chain is built from TRBV4-1 and TRBJ2-7; 9 nucleotides agree with TRBD1. Trimming took 0 bases from V and 3 from J; bases not matched to a gene: 6. The CDR3 is 16 amino acids. The germline gives CDR1 MGHRA, CDR2 YSYEKL. DNA of the CDR3: TGCGCCAGCAGCCAAGATTTGGAGACAGGGGGCTACGAGCAGTACTTC. Its protein is CASSQDLETGGYEQYF.

The chain recombines TRBV7-6 with TRBJ1-1; TRBD1 matches 9 bases. The V gene end was trimmed by 0 bases and the J gene end by 6 bases; junction bases not matched to a gene: 14. The CDR3 extends over 18 amino acids. The germline V gene encodes CDR1 SGHVS and CDR2 FNYEAQ. The CDR3 region is CASSLALWTGDLIAEAFF. As DNA, the CDR3 is TGTGCCAGCAGCTTAGCGTTATGGACAGGGGACTTGATAGCTGAAGCTTTCTTT.

V is TRBV18 and J is TRBJ2-7; D is perhaps TRBD2 (5 bases). The CDR3 is 13 amino acids. The V and J ends lost 6 bases and 3 bases respectively, with 12 bases between them. CDR1 is KGHSH and CDR2 is LQKENI in the germline V gene. The CDR3 sequence: CASSKDRGYEQYF. As DNA, the CDR3 is TGTGCCAGCTCCAAGGACCGGGGCTACGAGCAGTACTTC.

V usage is TRBV15 and J usage is TRBJ2-1; 8 nucleotides agree with TRBD1. CDR1 and CDR2 (germline): LNHNV, YYDKDF (reference sequence). This CDR3 has 16 amino acids. Trimming removed 3 bases from V and 2 bases from J; junction bases left unmatched: 6. CDR3 sequence (DNA): TGTGCCACCAGCAGTTACAGGGGGAAGGCCTACAATGAGCAGTTCTTC. Residues: CATSSYRGKAYNEQFF.